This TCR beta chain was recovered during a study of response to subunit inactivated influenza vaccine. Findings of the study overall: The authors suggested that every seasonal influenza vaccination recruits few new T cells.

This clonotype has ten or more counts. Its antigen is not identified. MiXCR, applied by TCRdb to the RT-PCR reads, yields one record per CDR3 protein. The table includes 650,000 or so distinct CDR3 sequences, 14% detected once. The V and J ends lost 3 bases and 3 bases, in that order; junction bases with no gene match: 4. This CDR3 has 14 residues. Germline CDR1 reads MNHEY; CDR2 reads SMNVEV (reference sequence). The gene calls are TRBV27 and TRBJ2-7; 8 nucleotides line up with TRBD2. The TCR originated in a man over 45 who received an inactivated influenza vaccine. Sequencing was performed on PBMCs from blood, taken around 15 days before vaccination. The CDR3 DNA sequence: TGTGCCAGCAGTTTCGGGGGGGTCCGCTACGAGCAGTACTTC. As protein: CASSFGGVRYEQYF.